The 14 T cell receptor beta chains below all came from one sample that was sequenced in a study of STAT5B mutations in CD4+ large granular lymphocyte leukemia. Generated by immunoSEQ multiplex PCR, the TCRdb table keeps only in-frame clones and is missing some. The profile shows 32,000 or so clones, around 80% of them singletons. The sample consisted of CD4+ T cells from blood buffy coats. All receptors derive from a human donor in good health.

The chain carries TRBV6-5 and TRBJ1-2; D call uncertain. This CDR3 comprises 15 residues. V was cut by 6 bases and J by 4 bases, with 18 bases left in between. CDR1 and CDR2 from the germline V gene are MNHEY and SVGAGI. CDR3 sequence: CASSSPAQGIYGYTF. For the CDR3, the DNA is TGTGCCAGCAGCTCCCCTGCCCAAGGGATCTATGGCTACACCTTC.

V and J are TRBV7-8 and TRBJ2-3; 8 bases agree with TRBD2. Trimming at V came to 11 bases and at J to 2 bases, leaving 9 bases not matched to a gene. The germline gives CDR1 SGHVS, CDR2 FQNEAQ. This CDR3 is built from 14 residues. CDR3 bases: TGTGCCGTAAGGAGCGGGGGCCTCACAGATACGCAGTATTTT. Translated, it gives CAVRSGGLTDTQYF.

The J gene is TRBJ2-7, the V gene TRBV19; 8 nucleotides match TRBD1. The CDR3 covers 19 residues. The V gene's germline CDR1 is LNHDA and CDR2 SQIVND (reference sequence). Trimming cost V 7 bases and J 4 bases; bases outside gene matches: 24. The CDR3 region is CASTKEGQESLNGIYEQYV. CDR3 nucleotide sequence: TGTGCCAGTACCAAGGAGGGACAGGAGAGCCTCAATGGTATTTACGAGCAGTACGTC.

This clone occurred a few times. This chain connects TRBV19 to TRBJ1-2, with D tentatively TRBD1 (5 bases). V was trimmed by 3 bases and J by 3 bases, leaving 14 bases between them. The CDR3 is made up of 15 amino acids. Per germline, CDR1 LNHDA and CDR2 SQIVND (reference sequence). In DNA, the CDR3 is TGTGCCAGTAGTATCAGGAGCAGGGCTGACTATGGCTACACCTTC. Its translation is CASSIRSRADYGYTF.

V and J are TRBV5-6 and TRBJ2-5; 10 nucleotides agree with TRBD2. The V and J ends lost 2 bases and 2 bases, in that order; junction bases with no gene match: 3. Germline CDR1 is SGHDT and CDR2 is YYEEEE. The CDR3 is 15 residues long. CDR3 sequence (DNA): TGTGCCAGCAGCTTTAGCGGGGGGCAACAAGAGACCCAGTACTTC. Residues: CASSFSGGQQETQYF. Full variable domain (missing parts from reference TRBV5-6 and TRBJ2-5): DAGVTQSPTHLIKTRGQQVTLRCSPKSGHDTVSWYQQALGQGPQFIFQYYEEEERQRGNFPDRFSGHQFPNYSSELNVNALLLGDSALYLCASSFSGGQQETQYFGPGTRLLVL.

The V call is TRBV18, the J call TRBJ1-3; D possibly corresponds to TRBD1 (6 bases). V was cut by 3 bases and J by 4 bases, with 13 bases left in between. Germline V CDR1 and CDR2: KGHSH, LQKENI. The CDR3 runs 15 residues. CDR3 sequence (DNA): TGTGCCAGCTCACCGGGGGGCGCGTCAGGAAACACCATATATTTT. Its protein product is CASSPGGASGNTIYF.

This chain links TRBV18 with TRBJ2-2; D might be TRBD2 (5 bases). Trimming took off 3 bases at V and 7 bases at J, with 12 bases between the two ends. CDR1 is KGHSH and CDR2 is LQKENI in the germline V gene. The CDR3 consists of 14 residues. DNA of the CDR3: TGTGCCAGCTCACCGACGGCCCGGGGCGGGGAGCTGTTTTTT. Translated, it gives CASSPTARGGELFF.

The chain joins TRBV7-2 to TRBJ1-1; 11 bases map to TRBD1. This CDR3 spans 17 amino acids. Germline CDR1 and CDR2: SGHTA and FQGNSA. The V segment lost 5 bases and the J segment 0 bases; nucleotides outside the gene matches: 8. The DNA of the CDR3 is TGTGCCAGCAGCGTAAGGGACAGGGGGGTCATGAACACTGAAGCTTTCTTT. Encoded protein: CASSVRDRGVMNTEAFF.

A single count supports this clone. The V and J genes are TRBV5-5 and TRBJ1-1, with D unclear. The germline V gene encodes CDR1 SGHKS and CDR2 YYEKEE (reference sequence). Trimming took 2 bases from V and 1 from J, leaving 6 bases between them. This CDR3 is built from 13 residues. The CDR3 DNA sequence: TGTGCCAGCAGCTTTTACTGGAACACTGAAGCTTTCTTT. This gives the protein CASSFYWNTEAFF. Based on the CDR3 plus reference TRBV5-5 and TRBJ1-1, the full variable domain is DAGVTQSPTHLIKTRGQQVTLRCSPISGHKSVSWYQQVLGQGPQFIFQYYEKEERGRGNFPDRFSARQFPNYSSELNVNALLLGDSALYLCASSFYWNTEAFFGQGTRLTVV.

This clone has more than one count but fewer than ten. The rearrangement links TRBV7-9 to TRBJ1-1; D uncertain. This CDR3 is built from 11 residues. CDR1 and CDR2 from the germline V gene are SEHNR and FQNEAQ (reference sequence). The germline V and J ends were trimmed by 2 bases and 5 bases, with 3 bases remaining between them. The CDR3 bases are TGTGCCAGCAGCTTATTAACTGAAGCTTTCTTT. As protein: CASSLLTEAFF.

The rearrangement joins TRBV7-9 to TRBJ2-2, with TRBD1 identical over 8 bases. CDR1 and CDR2 from the germline V gene are SEHNR and FQNEAQ (reference sequence). This CDR3 has 16 amino acids. V trimming: 5 bases; J trimming: 6 bases; junction bases outside the gene matches: 11. DNA of the CDR3: TGTGCCAGCAGCCTGACAGGGGTCACAACACCCGGGGAGCTGTTTTTT. This codes for CASSLTGVTTPGELFF. The variable domain in full, with the rest retrieved from reference TRBV7-9 and TRBJ2-2, is DTGVSQNPRHKITKRGQNVTFRCDPISEHNRLYWYRQTLGQGPEFLTYFQNEAQLEKSRLLSDRFSAERPKGSFSTLEIQRTEQGDSAMYLCASSLTGVTTPGELFFGEGSRLTVL.

CDR3 sequence (DNA): TGTGCCAGCAGCCCGGGTCCCTCTTACGAGCAGTACTTC. This translates into CASSPGPSYEQYF. The chain links TRBV6-5 to TRBJ2-7; D is ambiguous. Germline V gene lookup returns CDR1 MNHEY and CDR2 SVGAGI. V gave up 6 bases and J gave up 4 bases, with 13 bases separating them. This CDR3 comprises 13 residues.

The V gene is TRBV6-4, the J gene TRBJ1-1; no clear D gene. Germline assignment: CDR1 MRHNA and CDR2 SNTAGT. This CDR3 is built from 14 residues. Trimming took 5 bases from V and 7 from J, leaving 17 bases between them. The CDR3 here is CASSPSATSGEAFF. CDR3 in DNA: TGTGCCAGCAGTCCTAGTGCCACCTCCGGTGAAGCTTTCTTT.

The CDR3 reads CASSPRAAGASYEQYV. The CDR3 DNA is TGTGCCAGCAGCCCACGGGCAGCGGGGGCTTCCTACGAGCAGTACGTC. This sequence joins TRBV7-8 and TRBJ2-7; TRBD2 aligns across 8 bases. This CDR3 has 16 amino acids. Germline V lookup: CDR1 SGHVS, CDR2 FQNEAQ. Unmatched junction bases numbered 10, after V lost 5 bases and J lost 1 base.